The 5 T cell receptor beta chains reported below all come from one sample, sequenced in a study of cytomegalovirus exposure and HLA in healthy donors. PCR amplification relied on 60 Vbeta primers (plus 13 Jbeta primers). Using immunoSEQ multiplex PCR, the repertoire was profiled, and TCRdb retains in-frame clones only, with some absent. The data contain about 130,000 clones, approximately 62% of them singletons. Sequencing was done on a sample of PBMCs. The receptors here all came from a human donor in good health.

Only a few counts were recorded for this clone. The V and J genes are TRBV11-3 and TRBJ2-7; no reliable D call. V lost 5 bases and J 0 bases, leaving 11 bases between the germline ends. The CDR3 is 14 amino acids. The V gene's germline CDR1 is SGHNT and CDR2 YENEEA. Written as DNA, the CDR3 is TGTGCCAGCAGCCCTAGGCCCAGCTCCTACGAGCAGTACTTC. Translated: CASSPRPSSYEQYF.

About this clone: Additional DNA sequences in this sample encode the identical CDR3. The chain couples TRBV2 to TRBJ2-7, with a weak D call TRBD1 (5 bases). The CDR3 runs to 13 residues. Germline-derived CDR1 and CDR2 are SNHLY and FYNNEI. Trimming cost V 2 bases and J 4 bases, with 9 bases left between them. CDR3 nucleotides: TGTGCCAGCAGTGAAACAGGAATTTACGAGCAGTACTTC. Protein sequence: CASSETGIYEQYF.

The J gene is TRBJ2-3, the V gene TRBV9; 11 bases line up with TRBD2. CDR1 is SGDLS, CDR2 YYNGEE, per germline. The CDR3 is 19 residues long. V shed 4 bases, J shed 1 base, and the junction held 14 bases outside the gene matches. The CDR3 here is CASSSGTSGDLLRTDTQYF. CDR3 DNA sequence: TGTGCCAGCAGCAGCGGGACTAGCGGCGACCTACTTCGCACAGATACGCAGTATTTT. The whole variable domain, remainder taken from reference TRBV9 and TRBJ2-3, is DSGVTQTPKHLITATGQRVTLRCSPRSGDLSVYWYQQSLDQGLQFLIQYYNGEERAKGNILERFSAQQFPDLHSELNLSSLELGDSALYFCASSSGTSGDLLRTDTQYFGPGTRLTVL.

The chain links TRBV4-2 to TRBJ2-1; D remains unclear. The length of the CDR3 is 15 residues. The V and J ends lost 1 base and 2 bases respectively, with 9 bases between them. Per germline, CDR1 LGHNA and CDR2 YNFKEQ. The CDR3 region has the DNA TGTGCCAGCAGCCAAGCGGAGCAAGCCTACAATGAGCAGTTCTTC. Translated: CASSQAEQAYNEQFF.

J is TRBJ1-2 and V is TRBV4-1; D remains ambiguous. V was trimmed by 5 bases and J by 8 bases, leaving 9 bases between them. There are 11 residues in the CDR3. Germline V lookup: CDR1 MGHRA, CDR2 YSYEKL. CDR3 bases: TGCGCCAGCAGCTCGCCCCGGGGCTACACCTTC. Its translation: CASSSPRGYTF.